The T cell receptor (beta chain) described here comes from a study of radiation and T cells in renal cell carcinoma. With V trimmed by 0 bases and J by 6 bases, 2 bases remained unmatched. The germline V gene encodes CDR1 ENHRY and CDR2 SYGVKD. CDR3 length: 16 amino acids. Treatment noted: 15 Gy SBRT to primary tumor, nephrectomy 4 weeks later. Nephrectomy followed 15 Gy stereotactic body radiation by 4 weeks. Findings and limits, study-wide: Tumor samples were small regions of around 0.91 g.

A note on this clone: Its target is unknown.

Clones were sequenced by immunoSEQ multiplex PCR, and TCRdb holds only the in-frame ones, with some missing. The table records approximately 20,000 clones, roughly 62% of them present only once. Source: tumor tissue, taken from a patient whose treatment included radiotherapy and nephrectomy. The source is a woman in her seventies with renal cell carcinoma. The V and J genes are TRBV10-3 and TRBJ1-6, with TRBD1 matching 10 bases. The CDR3 protein is CAISESGTGANSPLHF. CDR3 in DNA: TGTGCCATCAGTGAGTCCGGGACAGGGGCTAATTCACCCCTCCACTTT.